The 10 T cell receptor beta chains listed next were all sequenced from one sample in a study of CD8+ T cells in alopecia areata. Sample treatment: oral pan-JAK inhibitor, 5-10 mg twice daily. RNA was isolated and reverse transcribed to cDNA, the sequencing template. Assay used: immunoSEQ multiplex PCR; TCRdb lists only in-frame clones, some missing. The table lists 150,000 to 200,000 clones, over 55% of them singletons, with over 0.9% in the top ten. This material consisted of CD4+ T cells sorted from blood, taken at week 24, from a patient treated with tofacitinib. The receptors originated from a human donor with alopecia areata.

The chain recombines TRBV28 with TRBJ2-5; maybe TRBD2 (8 bases). Per germline, CDR1 MDHEN and CDR2 SYDVKM. V lost 7 bases, J lost 5 bases, and 26 bases lay in between. This CDR3 comprises 17 residues. DNA of the CDR3: TGTGCCAGCAAAACGGCGGGGGGAGGGGGCGCATATGAGACCCAGTACTTC. Protein: CASKTAGGGGAYETQYF.

This clone was picked up a small number of times. The gene calls are TRBV30 and TRBJ2-2, with D possibly TRBD2 on 6 matching bases. V lost 2 bases, J lost 4 bases, and 14 bases lay in between. This CDR3 contains 15 residues. Germline CDR1 is GTSNPN and CDR2 is SVGIG (reference sequence). The CDR3 loop is CAWSFGGVGTGELFF. In DNA, the CDR3 is TGTGCCTGGAGTTTTGGCGGGGTCGGCACCGGGGAGCTGTTTTTT.

The chain is built from TRBV15 and TRBJ2-3, with D maybe TRBD1 (5 bases). Germline V gene lookup returns CDR1 LNHNV and CDR2 YYDKDF (reference sequence). V was clipped by 0 bases and J by 11 bases, with 12 bases between them. The CDR3 covers 13 residues. The CDR3 is CATSRDLRQLQYF. The CDR3 nucleotides are TGTGCCACCAGCAGAGATCTGAGACAGCTGCAGTATTTT.

The chain couples TRBV7-2 to TRBJ2-5, with D possibly matching TRBD1 (7 bases). CDR1 SGHTA and CDR2 FQGNSA come from the germline V gene. V gave up 5 bases and J gave up 5 bases, with 15 bases separating them. CDR3 length: 14 amino acids. The chain's CDR3 is CASSLGGRGETQYF. CDR3 nucleotides: TGTGCCAGCAGCCTGGGGGGCAGGGGGGAGACCCAGTACTTC.

The chain has TRBV2 and TRBJ2-7; D may match TRBD1 or TRBD2 (5 bases each). The V end was cut by 10 bases, the J end by 7 bases, with 17 bases between. The CDR3 is 12 residues long. Germline CDR1 is SNHLY and CDR2 is FYNNEI. The CDR3 region is CATKPSWGEQYF. The DNA of the CDR3 is TGTGCCACCAAGCCATCGTGGGGGGAGCAGTACTTC.

The CDR3 bases are TGCAGCGTGGGAAGACAGGGACACTACGAGCAGTACTTC. The encoded protein is CSVGRQGHYEQYF. The V and J genes are TRBV29-1 and TRBJ2-7; 7 bases are shared with TRBD1. The V gene's germline CDR1 is SQVTM and CDR2 ANQGSEA. V was pared by 6 bases and J by 3 bases, with 8 bases of the junction left unmatched. The CDR3 runs to 13 residues.

The chain carries TRBV7-2 and TRBJ2-7, with D unclear. Germline CDR1 and CDR2: SGHTA and FQGNSA. Trimming removed 1 base at V and 1 base at J, with 11 bases between. The CDR3 loop spans 15 amino acids. The chain's CDR3 is CASSLEIKVSYEQYF. The DNA of the CDR3 is TGTGCCAGCAGCTTAGAGATTAAAGTATCCTACGAGCAGTACTTC.

The chain uses TRBV5-1 and TRBJ2-3; weak D call: TRBD2 (5 bases). The CDR3 extends over 13 amino acids. Trimming pared 4 bases from V and 4 bases from J, leaving 10 bases between. The germline V gene has CDR1 SGHRS and CDR2 YFSETQ. The CDR3 loop reads CASSVGVSDTQYF. CDR3 nucleotide sequence: TGCGCCAGCAGCGTCGGGGTCTCAGATACGCAGTATTTT.

This chain joins TRBV29-1 and TRBJ2-3, with D possibly matching TRBD2 (6 bases). The V gene's germline CDR1 is SQVTM and CDR2 ANQGSEA. Trimming removed 3 bases at V and 3 bases at J, with 7 bases between. The CDR3 contains 12 residues. The CDR3 DNA is TGCAGCGTTGAGGAGGGTACAGATACGCAGTATTTT. Residues: CSVEEGTDTQYF.

This clone was counted only a few times. The rearrangement uses TRBV12-5 and TRBJ1-2, with TRBD1 identical over 7 bases. Per germline, CDR1 LGHNT and CDR2 FRNRAP. V lost 10 bases and J lost 4; bases outside the gene matches: 9. This CDR3 is 13 amino acids long. Here the CDR3 DNA reads TGTGCTACGAATCGGGACAGCGTCTATGGCTACACCTTC. Translation gives CATNRDSVYGYTF.